The 17 T cell receptor beta chains in this list originate from one sample, sequenced in a study of blood T cell repertoires in COVID-19. Generated by immunoSEQ multiplex PCR, the TCRdb table keeps only in-frame clones and is missing some. Of 280,000 or so clones listed, approximately 89% are singletons. Material for sequencing was peripheral blood. All receptors derive from a woman aged 55 to 70 with acute or convalescent COVID-19.

The V call is TRBV10-3, the J call TRBJ2-6, with D uncertain. The CDR3 is 18 amino acids. Trimming took off 3 bases at V and 2 bases at J, with 17 bases between the two ends. The V gene's germline CDR1 is ENHRY and CDR2 SYGVKD. The CDR3 spells CAISDSSANSAGANVLTF. The CDR3 DNA reads TGTGCCATCAGTGATAGTTCCGCGAATTCGGCTGGGGCCAACGTCCTGACTTTC.

This chain joins TRBV19 and TRBJ1-1, with unresolved D. From germline, CDR1 is LNHDA and CDR2 SQIVND (reference sequence). V was trimmed by 1 base and J by 4 bases, leaving 13 bases between them. The CDR3 sequence is 15 residues long. The CDR3 protein is CASSIVGRGGTEAFF. In DNA, the CDR3 is TGTGCCAGTAGTATAGTTGGACGGGGAGGCACTGAAGCTTTCTTT. Full variable domain (rest looked up from reference TRBV19 and TRBJ1-1): DGGITQSPKYLFRKEGQNVTLSCEQNLNHDAMYWYRQDPGQGLRLIYYSQIVNDFQKGDIAEGYSVSREKKESFPLTVTSAQKNPTAFYLCASSIVGRGGTEAFFGQGTRLTVV.

This chain joins TRBV18 and TRBJ1-2; a weak D match, TRBD1 (6 bases). This CDR3 has 13 amino acids. CDR1 and CDR2 (germline): KGHSH, LQKENI. V was clipped by 5 bases and J by 5 bases, with 12 bases between them. CDR3 region: CASSTDRSYGYTF. CDR3 DNA sequence: TGTGCCAGCTCAACCGACAGGAGTTATGGCTACACCTTC.

V gene TRBV4-1 combines with J gene TRBJ2-7; 8 bases line up with TRBD1. The CDR3 runs 13 residues. Germline values: CDR1 MGHRA, CDR2 YSYEKL. V was pared by 1 base and J by 6 bases, with 2 bases of the junction left unmatched. The CDR3 bases are TGCGCCAGCAGCCAAGTCGACAGGGGCGAGCAGTACTTC. Protein product: CASSQVDRGEQYF.

This rearrangement joins TRBV18 to TRBJ1-2; the match to TRBD1 covers 8 bases. Germline V gives CDR1 KGHSH, CDR2 LQKENI. The J segment lost 8 bases and the V segment lost 3 bases, leaving 11 bases of the junction unmatched. The CDR3 extends over 15 amino acids. The CDR3 is CASSPSTGVVSGYTF. CDR3 DNA sequence: TGTGCCAGCTCACCGTCGACAGGGGTGGTAAGCGGCTACACCTTC.

The rearrangement joins TRBV11-3 to TRBJ2-7, with TRBD1 as a possible D gene (7 bases). Trimming took off 2 bases at V and 4 bases at J, with 9 bases between the two ends. Germline assignment: CDR1 SGHNT and CDR2 YENEEA. The CDR3 is 13 amino acids. The CDR3 here is CASSLQGGYEQYF. CDR3 in DNA: TGTGCCAGCAGCTTACAGGGGGGTTACGAGCAGTACTTC.

The chain uses TRBV28 and TRBJ1-2, with D possibly TRBD1 on 5 matching bases. Trimming pared 6 bases from V and 8 bases from J, leaving 13 bases between. CDR3 length: 12 amino acids. Germline assignment: CDR1 MDHEN and CDR2 SYDVKM. The CDR3 DNA follows: TGTGCCAGCAGCCCCGGGGGGGGAGGCTACACCTTC. Translation gives CASSPGGGGYTF.

V is TRBV6-5 and J is TRBJ2-2; a weak D match, TRBD1 (6 bases). Germline CDR1 is MNHEY and CDR2 is SVGAGI. Trimming removed 6 bases from V and 7 bases from J, with 15 bases in between. This CDR3 contains 14 residues. The CDR3 is CASSQTGFGGELFF. In DNA, the CDR3 is TGTGCCAGCAGCCAAACAGGGTTTGGCGGGGAGCTGTTTTTT.

The chain uses TRBV9 and TRBJ1-1, with D possibly being TRBD1 (6 bases). The CDR3 contains 15 residues. V was cut by 0 bases and J by 1 base, with 10 bases left in between. In germline, CDR1 is SGDLS, CDR2 YYNGEE. The CDR3 DNA reads as TGTGCCAGCAGCGTAGTGGGGGGGCCGAACACTGAAGCTTTCTTT. As protein: CASSVVGGPNTEAFF. Supplemented by reference TRBV9 and TRBJ1-1, the full variable domain reads DSGVTQTPKHLITATGQRVTLRCSPRSGDLSVYWYQQSLDQGLQFLIQYYNGEERAKGNILERFSAQQFPDLHSELNLSSLELGDSALYFCASSVVGGPNTEAFFGQGTRLTVV.

The V and J genes are TRBV5-6 and TRBJ1-5, with D maybe TRBD1 (5 bases). Germline values: CDR1 SGHDT, CDR2 YYEEEE. Trimming pared 4 bases from V and 0 bases from J, leaving 14 bases between. The CDR3 totals 16 residues. The CDR3 DNA sequence: TGTGCCAGCAGCCCCCGGGGGTCTTATAGCAATCAGCCCCAGCATTTT. This encodes CASSPRGSYSNQPQHF.

This clone has a single count. The chain links TRBV5-1 to TRBJ2-7, with 7 bases lining up with TRBD1. Germline CDR1 reads SGHRS; CDR2 reads YFSETQ. This CDR3 region has 14 residues. Losses at the gene ends were 7 bases for V and 0 bases for J; bases not matched to a gene: 7. As DNA, the CDR3 is TGCGCCAGCGAGGTGGGGGACAGCTCCTACGAGCAGTACTTC. Protein sequence: CASEVGDSSYEQYF.

This clone has more than one count but fewer than ten. The DNA for the CDR3 is TGTGCCAGTAGTTTCCGGGACAGGGAAGGGGATGGCTACACCTTC. Amino acid sequence: CASSFRDREGDGYTF. The V gene is TRBV19, the J gene TRBJ1-2; 9 bases align to TRBD1. Per the germline V gene, CDR1 is LNHDA and CDR2 is SQIVND (reference sequence). V was clipped by 5 bases and J by 6 bases; unmatched bases: 10. This CDR3 comprises 15 residues.

This sequence joins TRBV27 and TRBJ2-2; TRBD2 is a possible D gene (5 bases). The CDR3 length is 12 residues. Germline V gene data show CDR1 as MNHEY and CDR2 as SMNVEV (reference sequence). V was cut by 6 bases and J by 7 bases, with 9 bases left in between. The CDR3: CASRSRGGELFF. CDR3 in DNA: TGTGCCAGCAGGAGCCGGGGCGGGGAGCTGTTTTTT.

There are a few counts of this clone. The CDR3 sequence is CASYFTDTQYF. CDR3 bases: TGCGCCAGCTATTTCACAGATACGCAGTATTTT. The chain employs TRBV10-1 and TRBJ2-3, with unresolved D. This CDR3 region has 11 residues. CDR1 is WNHNN, CDR2 SYGVQD, per germline (reference sequence). Trimming shortened V by 8 bases and J by 2 bases, and 5 bases separated the two germline ends.

This rearrangement joins TRBV24-1 to TRBJ2-2; perhaps TRBD1 as D (6 bases). The CDR3 runs to 15 residues. Trimming shortened V by 5 bases and J by 2 bases, and 11 bases separated the two germline ends. Germline V CDR1 and CDR2: KGHDR, SFDVKD. The CDR3 protein is CATSARTVNTGELFF. Here the CDR3 DNA reads TGTGCCACCAGTGCTCGGACAGTAAACACCGGGGAGCTGTTTTTT.

This chain uses TRBV4-1 with TRBJ2-1; no clear D. The germline V gene encodes CDR1 MGHRA and CDR2 YSYEKL. The length of the CDR3 is 14 residues. V was trimmed by 3 bases and J by 6 bases, leaving 12 bases between them. CDR3 in DNA: TGCGCCAGCAGCCAGGATATCCGAGGCAATGAGCAGTTCTTC. Residues: CASSQDIRGNEQFF.

This chain links TRBV19 with TRBJ1-2, with TRBD1 identical over 8 bases. CDR3 length: 15 amino acids. V dropped 4 bases and J dropped 8; count of bases not matched to a gene: 12. Germline-derived CDR1 and CDR2 are LNHDA and SQIVND (reference sequence). For the CDR3, the DNA is TGTGCCAGTAGTAGAGGTGGTGGACAGGGTAACGGCTACACCTTC. Translated: CASSRGGGQGNGYTF.